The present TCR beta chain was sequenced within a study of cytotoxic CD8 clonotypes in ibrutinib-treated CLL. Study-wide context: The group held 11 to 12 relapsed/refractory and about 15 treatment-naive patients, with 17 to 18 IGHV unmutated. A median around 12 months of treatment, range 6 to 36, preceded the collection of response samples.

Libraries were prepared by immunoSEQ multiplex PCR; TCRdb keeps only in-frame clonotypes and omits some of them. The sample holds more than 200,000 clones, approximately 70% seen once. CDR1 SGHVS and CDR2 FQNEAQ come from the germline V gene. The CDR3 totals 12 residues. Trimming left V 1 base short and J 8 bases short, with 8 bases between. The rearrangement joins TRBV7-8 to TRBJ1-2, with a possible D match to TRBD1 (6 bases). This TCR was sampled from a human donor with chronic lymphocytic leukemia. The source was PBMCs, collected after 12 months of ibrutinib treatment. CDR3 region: CASSLGGRGYTF. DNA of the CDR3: TGTGCCAGCAGCTTAGGGGGGCGCGGCTACACCTTC.